This T cell receptor beta chain was identified in a study of neoadjuvant anti-PD-1 for oral cavity cancer. Background on the study: Before surgery, most patients got three to four biweekly 3 mg/kg nivolumab doses. Patients without progression got a fourth dose around day 43.

Stage II-IVA oral cavity squamous cell carcinoma was new and untreated by systemic or radiation therapy. This CDR3 is 18 amino acids long. V lost 3 bases to trimming and J lost 4 bases; unmatched junction nucleotides: 14. Per germline, CDR1 SGHRS and CDR2 YFSETQ. Libraries were prepared by immunoSEQ multiplex PCR; TCRdb keeps only in-frame clonotypes and omits some of them. The profile shows some 71,000 clones, 65% to 85% of them singletons. This chain uses TRBV5-1 with TRBJ2-2; 8 bases line up with TRBD2. Sequencing was performed on PBMCs, taken before nivolumab (anti-PD-1) treatment. The clonotype was recovered from a person between 40 and 80 years old with oral cavity squamous cell carcinoma. Here the CDR3 reads CASSSGTRSMGSTGELFF. The CDR3 DNA reads as TGCGCCAGCAGCTCCGGGACTAGGAGTATGGGGTCCACCGGGGAGCTGTTTTTT.